These T cell receptor beta chains were read from a single sample in a study of T cell changes during pregnancy in multiple sclerosis. TCRdb's copy holds only in-frame clones and misses some; the assay was immunoSEQ multiplex PCR. In the table there are more than 45,000 clones, about 92% of which are singletons. The sample in question was CD8+ T cells from peripheral blood mononuclear cells, obtained in the second trimester of pregnancy. Receptors were obtained from a female donor with multiple sclerosis, enrolled in a pregnancy study. Both conserved end residues are part of each CDR3. Fields, in order: V gene, clone size, D gene, J gene, CDR3 length, CDR3 DNA, CDR3 protein. D genes are given only for firm matches. The size field is filled for only some rows; it gives once, few, many or a size class.

TRBV27,once,-,TRBJ1-2,13,TGTGCCAGCAGTTTGGGCAGGGGACGTGGCTACACCTTC,CASSLGRGRGYTF
TRBV7-9,-,TRBD1,TRBJ2-7,14,TGTGCCAGCAGCTTAAGACAGGGGGCTTGGGAGCAGTACTTC,CASSLRQGAWEQYF
TRBV10-2,-,TRBD2,TRBJ2-1,12,TGCGCCAGCAGTAGCGGGAGGGCGGAGCAGTTCTTC,CASSSGRAEQFF
TRBV9,once,TRBD2,TRBJ2-7,14,TGTGCCAGCAGCCCAATGACTAGCGGCTACGAGCAGTACTTC,CASSPMTSGYEQYF
TRBV4-2,-,-,TRBJ2-2,14,TGTGCCAGCAGCCAAGATCAATTGAGCGGGGAGCTGTTTTTT,CASSQDQLSGELFF
TRBV6-6,-,TRBD1,TRBJ1-1,14,TGTGCCAGCAGTTCCACAGGGGGCAACACTGAAGCTTTCTTT,CASSSTGGNTEAFF
TRBV9,-,-,TRBJ1-3,14,TGTGCCAGCAGCGTTGACAGGACTGGAAACACCATATATTTT,CASSVDRTGNTIYF
TRBV19,once,TRBD1,TRBJ2-7,13,TGTGCCAGCCGGGACAGGGAATCCTACGAGCAGTACTTC,CASRDRESYEQYF
TRBV12-5,-,-,TRBJ1-2,16,TGTGCTAGTGGTTTAACCTCGACAGGAGAGGTCTATGGCTACACCTTC,CASGLTSTGEVYGYTF
TRBV9,-,TRBD2,TRBJ2-7,15,TGTGCCAGCAGCCCCCTCGGGACTAGCGCCTACGAGCAGTACTTC,CASSPLGTSAYEQYF
TRBV27,-,TRBD1,TRBJ1-2,14,TGTGCCAGCAGTTTAGACAGGGGCAGCTATGGCTACACCTTC,CASSLDRGSYGYTF
TRBV7-9,-,-,TRBJ2-6,15,TGTGCCAGCAGCTTACGGGGAGCTGGGGCCAACGTCCTGACTTTC,CASSLRGAGANVLTF
TRBV7-3,-,TRBD1,TRBJ2-1,15,TGTGCCAGCAGCAGACCCGGGACAGCAGGTAATGAGCAGTTCTTC,CASSRPGTAGNEQFF
TRBV13,-,TRBD2,TRBJ2-7,16,TGTGCCAGCAGCTTAGGCGCAGCTAGCGGCGGCTACGAGCAGTACTTC,CASSLGAASGGYEQYF
TRBV9,-,TRBD2,TRBJ2-7,15,TGTGCCAGCAGCGTAGGGGCGGGAGGAGGCTACGAGCAGTACTTC,CASSVGAGGGYEQYF
TRBV5-1,-,TRBD2,TRBJ2-7,15,TGCGCCAGCAGCTGGGAACTAGCGGGGAGTGGAGAGCAGTACTTC,CASSWELAGSGEQYF
TRBV4-1,once,TRBD1,TRBJ1-2,16,TGCGCCAGCAGCCAAGAGGGGACAGGATATAACTATGGCTACACCTTC,CASSQEGTGYNYGYTF
TRBV25-1,-,-,TRBJ2-7,16,TGTGCCAGCAGTGTCGTCACTTCGCAGGGGAGGGACGAGCAGTACTTC,CASSVVTSQGRDEQYF
TRBV11-1,-,-,TRBJ2-7,15,TGTGCCAGCAGCTCCCGGGACTCCCCAATAGGGGAGCAGTACTTC,CASSSRDSPIGEQYF
TRBV28,-,-,TRBJ2-7,11,TGTGCCAGCAGTTTCGGCGGTGTTTCGGACTTC,CASSFGGVSDF
TRBV13,once,TRBD1,TRBJ2-7,15,TGTGCCAGCAGCTTAAAGGGACAGGGGAAAAACGAGCAGTACTTC,CASSLKGQGKNEQYF
TRBV5-8,-,TRBD1,TRBJ2-7,15,TGTGCCAGCAGCTTACCGGGACAGGGACTCCACGAGCAGTACTTC,CASSLPGQGLHEQYF
TRBV6-5,-,TRBD1,TRBJ1-5,13,TGTGCCAGCAGACCGGGACAGGCCCAGCCCCAGCATTTT,CASRPGQAQPQHF
TRBV27,once,-,TRBJ2-4,12,TGTGCCTCCGGTGGGGCCCCGAACATTCAGTACTTC,CASGGAPNIQYF
TRBV6-6,-,-,TRBJ2-1,15,TGTGCCAGCAGCCCGATGGGGAGAGCAAACAATGAGCAGTTCTTC,CASSPMGRANNEQFF
TRBV29-1,-,-,TRBJ2-1,13,TGCAGCGTTTTGCGGGGCCCCTACAATGAGCAGTTCTTC,CSVLRGPYNEQFF
TRBV9,-,-,TRBJ1-2,10,TGTGCCAGCAGCGGTCCGGGCTACACCTTC,CASSGPGYTF
TRBV5-1,-,-,TRBJ2-7,13,TGCGCCAGCGGCCATTACGATAGCTCCGAGCAGTACTTC,CASGHYDSSEQYF
TRBV7-9,-,-,TRBJ2-1,17,TGTGCCAGCAGCTTAGGCTCTGGGCGCAGCTCCTACAATGAGCAGTTCTTC,CASSLGSGRSSYNEQFF
TRBV6-5,-,-,TRBJ2-5,14,TGTGCCAGCAGCGTGACTAGAGCTCAAGAGACCCAGTACTTC,CASSVTRAQETQYF
TRBV9,once,-,TRBJ1-5,14,TGTGCCAGCAGCGAGGGGGGGGATCTTCAGCCCCAGCATTTT,CASSEGGDLQPQHF
TRBV7-9,-,TRBD1,TRBJ1-1,18,TGTGCCAGCAGCTTAGCGGGGCCAGGGGGCGTGCTTTACACTGAAGCTTTCTTT,CASSLAGPGGVLYTEAFF
TRBV28,-,TRBD1,TRBJ1-5,17,TGTGCCAGCAGTTTATACAGGGGAGCGGGTAGCAATCAGCCCCAGCATTTT,CASSLYRGAGSNQPQHF
TRBV4-1,-,TRBD1,TRBJ1-6,15,TGCGCCAGCAGCCAACTACAGGGGTATAATTCACCCCTCCACTTT,CASSQLQGYNSPLHF
TRBV27,-,-,TRBJ1-5,13,TGTGCCAGCGGAAGGGGGTTCAATCAGCCCCAGCATTTT,CASGRGFNQPQHF
TRBV15,-,-,TRBJ1-1,14,TGTGCCACCAGCAGAGAGGGAGGGGGGGAGGAAGCTTTCTTT,CATSREGGGEEAFF
TRBV29-1,-,-,TRBJ2-3,17,TGCAGCGTTGAGGAGACTGGAAGCCAGTCTAGCACAGATACGCAGTATTTT,CSVEETGSQSSTDTQYF
TRBV5-1,-,TRBD1,TRBJ1-5,15,TGCGCCAGCAGCTTCACAGGGGCTGGGAATCAGCCCCAGCATTTT,CASSFTGAGNQPQHF
TRBV7-2,-,-,TRBJ2-7,15,TGTGCCAGCAGCTTAGCAGCGTCGGCGGACTACGAGCAGTACTTC,CASSLAASADYEQYF
TRBV4-2,-,-,TRBJ1-2,17,TGTGCCAGCAGCCAAGGTAGGAGTCTCGACGGGTCCGCAGGCTACACCTTC,CASSQGRSLDGSAGYTF
TRBV29-1,-,TRBD1,TRBJ1-1,12,TGCAGCGTGGGGGGACAGGGGGCTGGCGCTTTCTTT,CSVGGQGAGAFF
TRBV19,-,-,TRBJ2-7,18,TGTGCCAGTAGTATAGCCCTCCGACAGGGAGGTAATTCCTACGAGCAGTACTTC,CASSIALRQGGNSYEQYF
TRBV19,-,TRBD2,TRBJ2-1,15,TGTGCCAGTAGTATTAGCGGGGCGGCCTACAATGAGCAGTTCTTC,CASSISGAAYNEQFF
TRBV7-9,-,TRBD2,TRBJ2-1,15,TGTGCCAGCAGCTTAGTGGGGGGGTCATACAATGAGCAGTTCTTC,CASSLVGGSYNEQFF
TRBV9,-,-,TRBJ2-1,16,TGTGCCAGCAGCGTAGATATCACGAGCTCCTACAATGAGCAGTTCTTC,CASSVDITSSYNEQFF
TRBV7-9,-,TRBD1,TRBJ2-1,14,TGTGCCAGCAGCTACAGGGACAGATACAATGAGCAGTTCTTC,CASSYRDRYNEQFF
TRBV5-4,-,TRBD1,TRBJ1-5,15,TGTGCCAGCAGCTTGGGTACAGGGGCGGGTCAGCCCCAGCATTTT,CASSLGTGAGQPQHF
TRBV4-1,few,TRBD2,TRBJ2-1,16,TGCGCCAGCAGCGCCCCCGGGACTAGCGAAATCGATGAGCAGTTCTTC,CASSAPGTSEIDEQFF
TRBV5-4,-,-,TRBJ2-1,16,TGTGCCAGCTCTCCCATCGAGGCCAAGCTTTACAATGAGCAGTTCTTC,CASSPIEAKLYNEQFF
TRBV7-9,-,-,TRBJ2-7,14,TGTGCCAGCAGTTCGCCCAGGGCCTCCTACGAGCAGTACTTC,CASSSPRASYEQYF
TRBV27,-,TRBD2,TRBJ2-1,15,TGTGCCAGCAGTTTTCGCGGGAGTGCCTACAATGAGCAGTTCTTC,CASSFRGSAYNEQFF
TRBV19,-,-,TRBJ2-7,14,TGTGCCAGTAGTATAGTGGCGGTCTCCTACGAGCAGTACTTC,CASSIVAVSYEQYF
TRBV5-1,-,-,TRBJ2-1,18,TGCGCCAGCAGCCAATTCTCCGGCGGGGACCGTTCCTACAATGAGCAGTTCTTC,CASSQFSGGDRSYNEQFF
TRBV27,once,TRBD1,TRBJ1-6,14,TGTGCCAGCAGTTTGGGACAGGCATTCTCACCCCTCCACTTT,CASSLGQAFSPLHF